Presented here are 14 T cell receptor beta chains from one specimen sequenced in a study of sequential checkpoint blockade in melanoma. Clones were read by immunoSEQ multiplex PCR, and TCRdb kept only the in-frame ones, dropping some. The data show about 22,000 clones, with roughly 75% seen just once and around 19% held by the top ten. The treatment denotes: randomized to nivolumab then ipilimumab (arm A) or the reverse (arm B). The source material was CD8+ T cells sorted from blood (inferred from file names), sampled from a patient given nivolumab and ipilimumab in sequence. These receptors came from a human donor with melanoma.

In this sample, this clone turned up once. The J gene is TRBJ2-5, the V gene TRBV6-1, with 8 bases lining up with TRBD1. Germline CDR1 MNHNS, CDR2 SASEGT. The CDR3 covers 15 residues. V lost 5 bases and J lost 5; bases outside the gene matches: 10. CDR3 sequence (DNA): TGTGCCAGCAGTCCTTCAGGGGGCTTGGGGGAGACCCAGTACTTC. Amino acid sequence: CASSPSGGLGETQYF.

V gene TRBV18 combines with J gene TRBJ1-5; weak D call: TRBD1 (6 bases). The germline V and J ends were trimmed by 0 bases and 1 base, with 16 bases remaining between them. Per germline, CDR1 KGHSH and CDR2 LQKENI. The CDR3 covers 18 residues. The CDR3 here is CASSPPLYAGESNQPQHF. In DNA form, the CDR3 reads TGTGCCAGCTCACCACCGTTGTATGCAGGGGAAAGCAATCAGCCCCAGCATTTT.

This clone has a handful of counts. V gene TRBV6-6 combines with J gene TRBJ2-3; D might be TRBD1 (6 bases). Germline V gene data show CDR1 as MNHNY and CDR2 as SVGAGI (reference sequence). V lost 5 bases to trimming and J lost 3 bases, with 12 bases between them. The CDR3 is made up of 14 amino acids. This CDR3 reads CASSHTGWTDTQYF. In nucleotides, the CDR3 is TGTGCCAGCAGTCATACAGGGTGGACAGATACGCAGTATTTT.

V is TRBV29-1 and J is TRBJ1-1, with a tentative D call TRBD1 (6 bases). The V and J ends lost 7 bases and 2 bases respectively, with 17 bases between them. The CDR3 consists of 14 residues. The germline gives CDR1 SQVTM, CDR2 ANQGSEA. As DNA, the CDR3 is TGCAGCGCCTCGGCCGGGACACCTAACACTGAAGCTTTCTTT. It encodes CSASAGTPNTEAFF.

The V call is TRBV28, the J call TRBJ2-7, with TRBD2 matching 8 bases. Germline V gives CDR1 MDHEN, CDR2 SYDVKM. The junction had 8 bases not matched to a gene; V was cut back by 6 bases and J by 4 bases. The CDR3 totals 14 residues. CDR3: CASRGLVRTYEQYV. Written as DNA, the CDR3 is TGTGCCAGCAGGGGACTAGTTCGAACATACGAGCAGTACGTC.

The V and J genes are TRBV9 and TRBJ2-2; TRBD1 matches 8 bases. Germline V gene lookup returns CDR1 SGDLS and CDR2 YYNGEE. Trimming cost V 3 bases and J 3 bases; bases outside gene matches: 10. There are 17 residues in the CDR3. The CDR3 sequence: CASSANTGGGDTGELFF. In DNA form, the CDR3 reads TGTGCCAGCAGCGCAAATACAGGGGGTGGCGACACCGGGGAGCTGTTTTTT.

The V and J genes are TRBV6-6 and TRBJ2-3; 8 bases are a match to TRBD2. The V and J ends lost 3 bases and 4 bases, in that order; junction bases with no gene match: 6. Germline V gives CDR1 MNHNY, CDR2 SVGAGI (reference sequence). The CDR3 runs 15 residues. The CDR3 sequence is CASSYGTSAADTQYF. CDR3 nucleotide sequence: TGTGCCAGCAGTTATGGGACTAGTGCGGCAGATACGCAGTATTTT.

The CDR3 loop is CASAPVGGVSNQPQHF. The CDR3 nucleotides are TGTGCCAGCGCCCCGGTGGGGGGAGTAAGCAATCAGCCCCAGCATTTT. J is TRBJ1-5 and V is TRBV6-4; D is perhaps TRBD1 (5 bases). V shed 8 bases and J shed 1 base, with 18 bases lying between them. The CDR3 contains 16 residues. Germline CDR1 MRHNA, CDR2 SNTAGT.

CDR3: CASGRDQPQHF. The CDR3 DNA is TGTGCTAGTGGCCGCGATCAGCCCCAGCATTTT. This sequence joins TRBV12-5 and TRBJ1-5; D unresolved. This CDR3 is built from 11 residues. Germline CDR1 reads LGHNT; CDR2 reads FRNRAP. V dropped 6 bases and J dropped 5 bases, with 5 bases sitting between them.

The rearrangement joins TRBV6-4 to TRBJ2-3; tentatively, D is TRBD2 (6 bases). The CDR3 is 18 residues long. Germline values: CDR1 MRHNA, CDR2 SNTAGT. The germline V and J ends were trimmed by 0 bases and 4 bases, with 20 bases remaining between them. This CDR3 reads CASSDSWRRESGSDTQYF. CDR3 bases: TGTGCCAGCAGTGACTCTTGGAGGAGGGAAAGCGGGTCAGATACGCAGTATTTT.

The chain is built from TRBV29-1 and TRBJ2-7, with 9 bases matching TRBD1. V shed 6 bases and J 4 bases; nucleotides not matched to a gene: 7. Germline CDR1 is SQVTM and CDR2 is ANQGSEA. The CDR3 contains 13 residues. CDR3 amino acids: CSVSGTGRYEQYF. CDR3 nucleotide sequence: TGCAGCGTCTCCGGGACAGGGCGATACGAGCAGTACTTC.

The J gene is TRBJ1-1, the V gene TRBV7-6; unclear D gene. The CDR3 runs 13 residues. V lost 1 base, J lost 5 bases, and 8 bases lay in between. Germline CDR1 SGHVS, CDR2 FNYEAQ. For the CDR3, the DNA is TGTGCCAGCAGCTTAGACGAGGGAACTGAAGCTTTCTTT. It specifies CASSLDEGTEAFF.

The genes are TRBV11-2 and TRBJ2-7; 7 nucleotides align to TRBD1. The germline gives CDR1 SGHAT, CDR2 FQNNGV. The length of the CDR3 is 16 residues. V lost 1 base, J lost 4 bases, and 10 bases stayed unmatched. Written as DNA, the CDR3 is TGTGCCAGCAGCTTAGCGGCAAGGGGGCGCAGATACGAGCAGTACTTC. Residues: CASSLAARGRRYEQYF.

Only a few counts were recorded for this clone. V and J are TRBV11-2 and TRBJ2-7; weak D call: TRBD2 (6 bases). The ends were cut back, 1 base at V and 0 bases at J, with 7 bases in the middle. There are 14 residues in the CDR3. Germline V gene sequence: CDR1 SGHAT, CDR2 FQNNGV. The CDR3 sequence: CASSLGGASYEQYF. DNA of the CDR3: TGTGCCAGCAGCTTAGGCGGGGCCTCCTACGAGCAGTACTTC.